A selection of T cell receptor beta chains follows, all from one sample in a study of vaccination effects on CD4 cells after COVID-19. Sequenced by immunoSEQ multiplex PCR; TCRdb stores in-frame clones only, minus some. The sample gives roughly 46,000 clones, around 70% of which show up once; around 15% is in the top ten. These TCRs' antigens remain unknown. Here the sequenced sample was CD4+ T cells from PBMCs cultured with HCoV-OC43 spike peptides, taken after COVID-19 vaccination. These receptors came from a human donor who received a COVID-19 vaccine. CDR3s include the opening cysteine and the closing phenylalanine or tryptophan. D genes are given only for firm matches. Clone size is stated in some rows and not others, as once, few, many or a class when expanded.

v_gene	j_gene	d_gene	abundance	CDR3aa	CDR3nt
TRBV6-5	TRBJ1-6	TRBD1	.	CASLPGQADSPLHF	TGTGCCAGCCTCCCGGGACAGGCTGACTCACCCCTCCACTTT
TRBV29-1	TRBJ2-1	.	.	CSVSSGLSPNEQFF	TGCAGCGTTTCCAGCGGGCTCAGTCCAAATGAGCAGTTCTTC
TRBV6-5	TRBJ2-7	TRBD1	few	CASSYSRQGAGEQYF	TGTGCCAGCAGTTACTCGAGACAGGGGGCGGGAGAGCAGTACTTC
TRBV12-5	TRBJ2-2	TRBD2	once	CASGLVVSTLAGGLTGELFF	TGTGCTAGTGGTTTGGTGGTCTCAACGCTAGCGGGAGGCCTCACCGGGGAGCTGTTTTTT
TRBV15	TRBJ2-5	TRBD1	.	CATSRGQSLETQYF	TGTGCCACCAGCAGGGGACAGAGCCTTGAGACCCAGTACTTC
TRBV19	TRBJ1-2	TRBD1	many	CASSPKTGVIEYGYTF	TGTGCCAGTAGTCCGAAGACAGGGGTTATTGAGTATGGCTACACCTTC
TRBV5-1	TRBJ1-2	.	.	CASSLAGQPENYGYTF	TGCGCCAGCAGCTTGGCCGGACAGCCTGAGAACTATGGCTACACCTTC
TRBV19	TRBJ1-2	.	.	CASRRQETNYGYTF	TGTGCCAGTAGGAGACAGGAGACTAACTATGGCTACACCTTC
TRBV11-3	TRBJ2-7	.	.	CASSFREHEQYF	TGTGCCAGCAGCTTCAGGGAACACGAGCAGTACTTC
TRBV24-1	TRBJ2-2	TRBD1	.	CATQRDRGNTGELFF	TGTGCCACCCAGCGGGACAGGGGGAACACCGGGGAGCTGTTTTTT
TRBV6-6	TRBJ1-5	.	once	CASSRQINQPQHF	TGTGCCAGCAGCCGACAGATAAATCAGCCCCAGCATTTT
TRBV3-1/TRBV3-2	TRBJ2-1	.	few	CASSSIGDEQFF	TGTGCCAGCAGCTCAATCGGGGATGAGCAGTTCTTC